The clone carrying this T cell receptor (beta chain) appeared a few times. What it binds is unknown. The data were obtained in a study of Tregs in tolerant kidney transplant recipients. The data were produced by immunoSEQ multiplex PCR, yet TCRdb's version contains in-frame clones alone and is incomplete. The table lists some 70,000 clones, about 89% of them singletons. Germline values: CDR1 MGHRA, CDR2 YSYEKL. The CDR3 sequence is 13 residues long. V shed 1 base and J shed 5 bases, with 5 bases lying between them. General study results and limits: Few patients were studied, so findings need validation in larger groups.

This sample comprised CD4+ T cells from blood, obtained before the transplant. The chain couples TRBV4-1 to TRBJ2-2, with D uncertain. This clonotype was sampled from a human donor who received a combined kidney and bone marrow transplant. The CDR3 DNA is TGCGCCAGCAGCCAAGTGTCAACCGGGGAGCTGTTTTTT. It codes for CASSQVSTGELFF.